The 14 T cell receptor beta chains below come from one sample, sequenced in a study of T-cell memory formation after mild COVID-19. TCRdb re-called the 5' RACE reads through MiXCR, storing one row per CDR3 protein. The sample lists 150,000 or so distinct CDR3 sequences, roughly 15% seen once, with 13% to 15% in the top ten. The specimen was PBMCs or a T cell subset sorted from them (not recorded which). These TCRs come from an adult woman who had mild COVID-19 (a few samples of this study predate the infection). Cell type and time point are not known.

This clonotype was observed a handful of times. The J gene is TRBJ2-7, the V gene TRBV7-2; D is ambiguous. Looked up from germline, CDR1 is SGHTA and CDR2 is FQGNSA. This CDR3 spans 13 amino acids. V shed 5 bases and J shed 4 bases, with 12 bases lying between them. This CDR3 is CASSVWAEYEQYF. The DNA for the CDR3 is TGTGCCAGCAGCGTTTGGGCGGAGTACGAGCAGTACTTC.

The chain joins TRBV7-4 to TRBJ1-5, with D possibly TRBD1 on 5 matching bases. In germline, CDR1 is SGHVT, CDR2 SQSDAQ. V was pared by 3 bases and J by 0 bases, with 33 bases between. CDR3 length: 23 amino acids. This CDR3 reads CASSFRVIRDSGGRAYSNQPQHF. The CDR3 nucleotides are TGTGCCAGCAGCTTTAGGGTCATCCGGGACTCAGGAGGAAGGGCTTATAGCAATCAGCCCCAGCATTTT.

This chain connects TRBV3-1 to TRBJ1-1; no reliable D call. Per germline, CDR1 LGHDT and CDR2 YNNKEL (reference sequence). The V end was cut by 5 bases, the J end by 4 bases, with 17 bases between. This CDR3 is 15 amino acids long. CDR3 region: CASSSFYRVGTEAFF. In nucleotides, the CDR3 is TGTGCCAGCAGCTCCTTCTACCGGGTGGGCACTGAAGCTTTCTTT.

This clonotype was recorded a few times. CDR3 sequence reads: CATSRDGGANQPQHF. The CDR3 DNA follows: TGTGCCACCAGCAGAGATGGAGGGGCAAATCAGCCCCAGCATTTT. The rearrangement uses TRBV15 and TRBJ1-5, with D perhaps TRBD1 (5 bases). V was trimmed by 0 bases and J by 4 bases, leaving 10 bases between them. Germline lookup yields CDR1 LNHNV and CDR2 YYDKDF (reference sequence). CDR3 length: 15 residues.

This clonotype was seen a handful of times. The chain carries TRBV4-2 and TRBJ2-7; 10 bases fit TRBD1. Per germline, CDR1 LGHNA and CDR2 YNFKEQ. The CDR3 loop spans 16 amino acids. The J segment lost 5 bases and the V segment lost 3 bases, leaving 10 bases of the junction unmatched. CDR3 region: CASSHPMTGGVDEQYF. As DNA, the CDR3 is TGTGCCAGCAGCCACCCGATGACAGGGGGCGTGGACGAGCAGTACTTC.

V gene TRBV24-1 combines with J gene TRBJ2-1; D gene uncertain. CDR3 length: 11 amino acids. Germline CDR1 reads KGHDR; CDR2 reads SFDVKD. The V end was cut by 6 bases, the J end by 6 bases, with 5 bases between. The CDR3 loop reads CATSPGNEQFF. DNA for the CDR3: TGTGCCACCAGTCCTGGCAATGAGCAGTTCTTC.

The CDR3 here is CASSLYPPTSGGYNEQFF. The CDR3, as DNA: TGTGCCAGCAGTCTGTACCCTCCAACTAGCGGGGGATACAATGAGCAGTTCTTC. This chain uses TRBV12-3 or TRBV12-4 with TRBJ2-1, with TRBD2 identical over 11 bases. The CDR3 is 18 amino acids. The V and J ends lost 5 bases and 4 bases, in that order; junction bases with no gene match: 13.

This clonotype was recorded a few times. The V gene is TRBV20-1, the J gene TRBJ1-6; 12 nucleotides align to TRBD1. The CDR3 totals 15 residues. J gave up 3 bases and V 6 bases, and 3 bases lay outside the gene matches. From germline, CDR1 is DFQATT and CDR2 SNEGSKA (reference sequence). The CDR3 loop is CSAGTGGFYNSPLHF. The CDR3, as DNA: TGCAGTGCCGGGACAGGGGGCTTCTATAATTCACCCCTCCACTTT.

This clonotype appeared a few times. The CDR3 nucleotides are TGTGCCAGCAGTTTAGGAGTTCAGGGGGACATTCAGTACTTC. Its protein product is CASSLGVQGDIQYF. J is TRBJ2-4 and V is TRBV12-3 or TRBV12-4, with 7 nucleotides matching TRBD1. The V gene end was trimmed by 1 base and the J gene end by 8 bases; junction bases not matched to a gene: 5. CDR3 length: 14 residues.

V usage is TRBV19 and J usage is TRBJ2-3; 10 nucleotides match TRBD2. With V trimmed by 8 bases and J by 2 bases, 1 base remained unmatched. The germline V gene has CDR1 LNHDA and CDR2 SQIVND (reference sequence). The length of the CDR3 is 13 residues. The CDR3 protein is CASGLAVTDTQYF. CDR3 nucleotide sequence: TGTGCCAGTGGACTAGCGGTCACAGATACGCAGTATTTT.

V is TRBV29-1 and J is TRBJ2-2, with TRBD1 matching over 8 bases. J was trimmed by 4 bases and V by 7 bases; bases with no gene match: 11. CDR1 SQVTM and CDR2 ANQGSEA come from the germline V gene. The CDR3 totals 15 residues. This CDR3 reads CSAQGAARVTGELFF. For the CDR3, the DNA is TGCAGCGCCCAGGGGGCGGCGCGGGTCACCGGGGAGCTGTTTTTT.

This clonotype has just a few counts. The chain has TRBV5-1 and TRBJ1-2, with D maybe TRBD1 (6 bases). V was cut by 4 bases and J by 3 bases, with 16 bases left in between. The CDR3 spans 15 residues. Germline CDR1 is SGHRS and CDR2 is YFSETQ. CDR3 residues: CASSLSGGRDYGYTF. CDR3 sequence (DNA): TGCGCCAGCAGCCTGAGTGGGGGCCGGGACTATGGCTACACCTTC. The full variable domain, its missing parts supplied by reference TRBV5-1 and TRBJ1-2, is KAGVTQTPRYLIKTRGQQVTLSCSPISGHRSVSWYQQTPGQGLQFLFEYFSETQRNKGNFPGRFSGRQFSNSRSEMNVSTLELGDSALYLCASSLSGGRDYGYTFGSGTRLTVV.

The chain is built from TRBV27 and TRBJ1-5; weak D call: TRBD1 (5 bases). Germline V CDR1 and CDR2: MNHEY, SMNVEV (reference sequence). V gave up 3 bases and J gave up 2 bases, with 11 bases separating them. The CDR3 consists of 15 residues. CDR3 sequence (DNA): TGTGCCAGCAGTTTTAGTCTAGGGGGCAATCAGCCCCAGCATTTT. Translated, it gives CASSFSLGGNQPQHF.

This clonotype was observed a handful of times. The V and J genes are TRBV6-2 or TRBV6-3 and TRBJ1-1, with 9 bases matching TRBD1. Looked up from germline, CDR1 is MNHEY and CDR2 is SVGEGT. This CDR3 is 14 amino acids long. J lost 2 bases, V lost 6 bases, and 4 bases had no gene match. CDR3 sequence reads: CASRTQGANTEAFF. The CDR3 nucleotides read TGTGCCAGCAGGACACAGGGGGCTAACACTGAAGCTTTCTTT.